This record covers a single T cell receptor (beta chain). The sample holds a few counts of this clone. The antigen this receptor binds is unknown. Per-base quality was not reported, and no clone a single base away is much larger than it. Library preparation was by the immunoSEQ multiplex PCR assay. Rearranged TCR beta chain sequences were amplified with the hsTCRB Kit following the manufacturer's protocol. TCRB libraries were sequenced on an Illumina MiSeq. The authors' pipeline ran thus. The kit vendor's proprietary platform handled demultiplexing, trimming and gene mapping. This is the immuneACCESS table as TCRdb keeps it, with only in-frame sequences that have V and J called. A part of the clones is gone; compared with another copy, unresolved V genes explain less than half, and the rest is unexplained. From that table come the V and J calls and clone size; the DNA was used to work out D and trimming. Across this sample there are roughly 35,000 clones, with about 85% seen only once. The ten largest make up 4.8% of the sample.

The time point label for this specimen denotes: baseline, week 1 (first vaccination visit). What this sample's treatment or condition label stands for: pre-vaccination baseline after standard-of-care therapy. The donors had newly diagnosed IDH1-mutant astrocytomas of WHO grade 3 or 4 that showed loss of nuclear ATRX. The samples were drawn from NOA16, a multicentre, single-arm, open-label phase I trial in Germany that tested a mutant IDH1 peptide vaccine in humans for the first time. Visit V03 blood draws served as the baseline sample for immunogenicity testing. Genomic DNA for TCRB sequencing was extracted from EDTA blood using the DNeasy Blood and Tissue Kit. The record originates from a study of a mutant IDH1 vaccine in newly diagnosed glioma (dated by TCRdb to the early 2020s). In the study overall: The 30 to 40 treated patients were approximately 62% male and around 40% female, with a mean age of roughly 40 years. For exploratory analyses, 25 to 30 treated patients had longitudinal TCRB deep sequencing done wherever samples were available. Prior to enrollment, patients had been given standard therapy consisting of radiotherapy alone, temozolomide alone, or radiochemotherapy with temozolomide, with the combination given to most patients. Peripheral blood samples were drawn at six visits, namely V03 (baseline), V05, V07, V10, V12 and V13.

Study-wide conclusions, independent of this receptor: Vaccine-induced immune responses across multiple MHC alleles were detected in over 80% of patients. Pseudoprogression seemed to be unrelated to changes in the top peripheral T cell clonotypes found by TCRB sequencing. Availability determined which PBMC samples were chosen for TCRB deep sequencing. The authors noted that analyses of patient blood samples could not be reproduced because of sample limitations.

CDR1 and CDR2, looked up from the germline V gene, are SNHLY and FYNNEI. The CDR3 measures 13 amino acids from cysteine to phenylalanine. The CDR3 DNA has 39 bases and is translated from base 1. Between the V and J ends, shortened by 3 bases and 5 bases respectively, the junction contains 10 bases. Recombination joined TRBV2 with TRBJ1-1, with the D gene uncertain. The input for sequencing was PBMCs, taken from a glioma patient treated with radiotherapy, temozolomide or both. The origin of this receptor is a woman aged 40 to 50 with glioma. The CDR3 loop reads CASSDEGWTEAFF. The sequenced DNA: TGTGCCAGCAGTGATGAGGGATGGACTGAAGCTTTCTTT.